Following are 8 T cell receptor beta chains from one sample sequenced in a study of T cell responses to AZD1222 COVID-19 vaccine. Measured with immunoSEQ multiplex PCR; TCRdb has only the in-frame clones, and not every one. Of about 76,000 clones in the sample, around 89% were seen once. Here the sequenced sample was peripheral blood, taken on day 0 of MenACWY control vaccination. All receptors derive from an adult in good health.

This chain links TRBV28 with TRBJ1-1; D possibly corresponds to TRBD1 (5 bases). Germline lookup yields CDR1 MDHEN and CDR2 SYDVKM. The CDR3 is 13 amino acids. Trimming left V 4 bases short and J 1 base short, with 7 bases between. CDR3 amino acids: CASSSGANTEAFF. The CDR3, as DNA: TGTGCCAGCAGTTCCGGGGCGAACACTGAAGCTTTCTTT.

This clone was counted between two and nine times. The genes are TRBV19 and TRBJ1-3; D is perhaps TRBD1 (5 bases). The germline V and J ends were trimmed by 4 bases and 1 base, with 11 bases remaining between them. The germline gives CDR1 LNHDA, CDR2 SQIVND (reference sequence). The CDR3 length is 15 residues. CDR3 in amino acids: CASSTSSGSGNTIYF. The CDR3 DNA follows: TGTGCCAGTAGTACTTCTTCAGGGTCTGGAAACACCATATATTTT.

The V gene is TRBV24-1, the J gene TRBJ1-2; D remains ambiguous. V shed 0 bases and J shed 4 bases, with 2 bases lying between them. The CDR3 contains 12 residues. Germline V gives CDR1 KGHDR, CDR2 SFDVKD. CDR3 residues: CATSDLIYGYTF. CDR3 coding DNA: TGTGCCACCAGTGATTTGATCTATGGCTACACCTTC.

This chain joins TRBV15 and TRBJ1-2; D is ambiguous. Germline CDR1 reads LNHNV; CDR2 reads YYDKDF (reference sequence). The CDR3 is 13 residues long. V lost 5 bases, J lost 6 bases, and 13 bases lay in between. The CDR3 sequence is CATSSRARDGYTF. Here the CDR3 DNA reads TGTGCCACCAGCTCGCGGGCAAGGGATGGCTACACCTTC.

The chain combines TRBV11-3 with TRBJ2-1; 11 nucleotides agree with TRBD2. The trim removed 1 base at V and 10 bases at J, leaving 6 bases unmatched. This CDR3 contains 15 residues. Germline V gives CDR1 SGHNT, CDR2 YENEEA. CDR3 nucleotide sequence: TGTGCCAGCAGCTTAGGGACTAGCGGGTACTCGGAGCAGTTCTTC. It yields the protein CASSLGTSGYSEQFF.

V is TRBV12-3 or TRBV12-4 and J is TRBJ1-1, with TRBD1 identical over 8 bases. The ends lost 3 bases at V and 10 bases at J; junction bases unmatched: 4. The CDR3 loop spans 12 amino acids. This chain's CDR3 is CASSFPGGRAFF. The CDR3 nucleotides read TGTGCCAGCAGTTTCCCAGGGGGCCGAGCTTTCTTT.

This chain connects TRBV5-1 to TRBJ2-7; 8 bases line up with TRBD2. V gave up 4 bases and J gave up 3 bases; unmatched junction bases: 6. The length of the CDR3 is 14 residues. Looked up from germline, CDR1 is SGHRS and CDR2 is YFSETQ. The CDR3 DNA reads as TGCGCCAGCAGCGGATTAGCGGGGCACTACGAGCAGTACTTC. This gives the protein CASSGLAGHYEQYF.

V gene TRBV7-9 combines with J gene TRBJ1-2; D ambiguous. This CDR3 has 13 amino acids. CDR1 is SEHNR, CDR2 FQNEAQ, per germline (reference sequence). Between the trimmed V and J ends, which lost 5 bases and 1 base, there was a span of 8 bases. DNA of the CDR3: TGTGCCAGCAGCGAGACACATAACTATGGCTACACCTTC. Translating gives CASSETHNYGYTF. Full variable domain (outside the CDR3, taken from reference TRBV7-9 and TRBJ1-2): DTGVSQNPRHKITKRGQNVTFRCDPISEHNRLYWYRQTLGQGPEFLTYFQNEAQLEKSRLLSDRFSAERPKGSFSTLEIQRTEQGDSAMYLCASSETHNYGYTFGSGTRLTVV.